One and the same sample provided the 24 T cell receptor beta chains below, sequenced in a study of OX40 agonist ivuxolimab in advanced cancers. The table came from immunoSEQ multiplex PCR; TCRdb's copy has only in-frame clones and leaves some out. The sample has fewer than 70,000 clones; 65% to 90% are singletons. The input for sequencing was CD4+ or CD8+ T cells sorted from blood, taken in a trial of the OX40 agonist ivuxolimab. These receptor sequences come from an adult with an advanced solid tumor such as melanoma, head and neck, liver or kidney cancer.

The J gene is TRBJ2-3, the V gene TRBV6-6; 13 bases match TRBD2. Trimming took 5 bases from V and 4 from J; bases not matched to a gene: 0. CDR3 length: 14 amino acids. CDR1 is MNHNY and CDR2 is SVGAGI in the germline V gene (reference sequence). CDR3 sequence: CASSTSGGADTQYF. Here the CDR3 DNA reads TGTGCCAGCAGTACTAGCGGGGGGGCAGATACGCAGTATTTT.

This clone was detected a few times. The chain is built from TRBV7-2 and TRBJ1-2; D call uncertain. The CDR3 runs to 15 residues. Looked up from germline, CDR1 is SGHTA and CDR2 is FQGNSA. V was clipped by 5 bases and J by 5 bases, with 18 bases between them. The CDR3 is CASSRGRTGGYGYTF. The CDR3, as DNA: TGTGCCAGCAGCCGAGGGCGGACGGGTGGTTATGGCTACACCTTC. Combining the CDR3 with reference TRBV7-2 and TRBJ1-2 gives the whole variable domain GAGVSQSPSNKVTEKGKDVELRCDPISGHTALYWYRQSLGQGLEFLIYFQGNSAPDKSGLPSDRFSAERTGGSVSTLTIQRTQQEDSAVYLCASSRGRTGGYGYTFGSGTRLTVV.

V gene TRBV7-3 combines with J gene TRBJ2-4; D remains unclear. The CDR3 extends over 13 amino acids. Germline V gene data show CDR1 as SGHTA and CDR2 as FQGTGA. V shed 1 base and J shed 9 bases, with 10 bases lying between them. Written as DNA, the CDR3 is TGTGCCAGCAGCTTAAACCCGGGTGGCATTCAGTACTTC. Its translation is CASSLNPGGIQYF.

V usage is TRBV15 and J usage is TRBJ2-1; D is possibly TRBD2 (6 bases). Deletions cut 5 bases from V and 5 bases from J, with 13 bases between. The CDR3 totals 14 residues. CDR1 and CDR2 (germline): LNHNV, YYDKDF (reference sequence). CDR3 nucleotide sequence: TGTGCCACCAGCGCGGATGGGGGGAACAATGAGCAGTTCTTC. As protein: CATSADGGNNEQFF.

The genes are TRBV6-4 and TRBJ2-3; TRBD1 agrees at 10 bases. This CDR3 region has 15 residues. V was pared by 5 bases and J by 4 bases, with 6 bases of the junction left unmatched. Germline V CDR1 and CDR2: MRHNA, SNTAGT. CDR3 loop: CASSTGTGVADTQYF. The CDR3 DNA reads TGTGCCAGCAGTACCGGGACAGGGGTTGCAGATACGCAGTATTTT.

The chain joins TRBV7-3 to TRBJ1-6, with D hard to call. V lost 3 bases and J lost 5, with 8 bases in between. The CDR3 is 14 residues long. Germline CDR1 reads SGHTA; CDR2 reads FQGTGA. Here the CDR3 reads CASSLNSNNSPLHF. DNA for the CDR3: TGTGCCAGCAGCTTGAATTCCAATAATTCACCCCTCCACTTT.

J is TRBJ2-3 and V is TRBV6-1, with 12 bases aligning to TRBD1. With 1 base clipped from V and 6 bases from J, the junction kept 2 bases outside the gene matches. This CDR3 region has 15 residues. CDR1 is MNHNS, CDR2 SASEGT, per germline. The CDR3: CASSEGDRGRDTQYF. The CDR3 bases are TGTGCCAGCAGTGAAGGGGACAGGGGGCGTGATACGCAGTATTTT.

The chain combines TRBV4-1 with TRBJ1-6; possible D gene TRBD1, 6 bases. The CDR3 has 18 residues. Deletions cut 6 bases from V and 5 bases from J, with 23 bases between. Germline CDR1 reads MGHRA; CDR2 reads YSYEKL. Here the CDR3 reads CASSRDIGSGANNSPLHF. The CDR3 nucleotides read TGCGCCAGCAGTCGAGATATAGGGTCAGGGGCTAATAATTCACCCCTCCACTTT.

V and J are TRBV6-1 and TRBJ1-6; 7 nucleotides line up with TRBD1. The CDR3 consists of 17 residues. V was pared by 5 bases and J by 0 bases, with 7 bases of the junction left unmatched. Per germline, CDR1 MNHNS and CDR2 SASEGT. CDR3 sequence (DNA): TGTGCCAGCAGTAAAGGGACAGCGAGCTCCTATAATTCACCCCTCCACTTT. Residues: CASSKGTASSYNSPLHF.

This rearrangement joins TRBV7-3 to TRBJ2-3, with a possible D match to TRBD1 (6 bases). Germline V gene data show CDR1 as SGHTA and CDR2 as FQGTGA. Trimming left V 1 base short and J 0 bases short, with 14 bases between. There are 17 residues in the CDR3. The CDR3 reads CASSLRSGGSSTDTQYF. As DNA, the CDR3 is TGTGCCAGCAGCTTAAGAAGTGGGGGCTCTAGCACAGATACGCAGTATTTT.

The chain uses TRBV28 and TRBJ1-2, with a weak D call TRBD1 (6 bases). This CDR3 spans 15 amino acids. Germline loops: CDR1 MDHEN, CDR2 SYDVKM. Trimming pared 6 bases from V and 4 bases from J, leaving 18 bases between. Here the CDR3 DNA reads TGTGCCAGCAGCCTACGCATGGGGGGCGCCTATGGCTACACCTTC. It specifies CASSLRMGGAYGYTF.

V and J are TRBV7-9 and TRBJ2-7, with D perhaps TRBD2 (7 bases). The CDR3 has 14 amino acids. Trimming shortened V by 0 bases and J by 5 bases, and 11 bases separated the two germline ends. CDR1 is SEHNR and CDR2 is FQNEAQ in the germline V gene (reference sequence). CDR3 bases: TGTGCCAGCAGCTTAGCGGGGGGGCCGAACGAGCAGTACTTC. It translates to CASSLAGGPNEQYF.

The CDR3 reads CASSQDLAISYEQYF. The DNA for the CDR3 is TGTGCCAGCAGCCAAGATCTCGCCATCTCCTACGAGCAGTACTTC. The chain uses TRBV4-2 and TRBJ2-7; D unresolved. The CDR3 covers 15 residues. Germline CDR1 and CDR2: LGHNA and YNFKEQ. V lost 0 bases to trimming and J lost 0 bases, with 9 bases between them.

The J gene is TRBJ2-4, the V gene TRBV18; D may correspond to TRBD1 or TRBD2 (5 bases each). V was pared by 0 bases and J by 6 bases, with 12 bases between. The CDR3 covers 15 residues. Germline CDR1 and CDR2: KGHSH and LQKENI. CDR3 DNA: TGTGCCAGCTCACCACCAAAGCAGGGACCAAACATTCAGTACTTC. Translation: CASSPPKQGPNIQYF. Variable domain in full (rest from reference TRBV18 and TRBJ2-4): NAGVMQNPRHLVRRRGQEARLRCSPMKGHSHVYWYRQLPEEGLKFMVYLQKENIIDESGMPKERFSAEFPKEGPSILRIQQVVRGDSAAYFCASSPPKQGPNIQYFGAGTRLSVL.

This clone occurred a few times. This chain joins TRBV25-1 and TRBJ1-2; D uncertain. V lost 8 bases to trimming and J lost 1 base, with 17 bases between them. This CDR3 is built from 15 residues. Germline V gene sequence: CDR1 MGHDK, CDR2 SYGVNS. CDR3 nucleotide sequence: TGTGCCAGCGGGGTTGGTGGGTTTCTTAACTATGGCTACACCTTC. The encoded protein is CASGVGGFLNYGYTF.

The chain is built from TRBV19 and TRBJ1-4; TRBD1 matches at 8 bases. CDR1 and CDR2 (germline): LNHDA, SQIVND (reference sequence). The CDR3 has 15 amino acids. With 4 bases clipped from V and 4 bases from J, the junction kept 5 bases outside the gene matches. CDR3 region: CASSNTGTGNEKLFF. DNA of the CDR3: TGTGCCAGTAGTAATACCGGGACAGGTAATGAAAAACTGTTTTTT.

The table lists this clone with a few counts. This chain links TRBV5-1 with TRBJ2-5; D possibly corresponds to TRBD2 (6 bases). This CDR3 contains 16 residues. V shed 3 bases and J shed 2 bases, with 17 bases lying between them. CDR1 SGHRS and CDR2 YFSETQ come from the germline V gene. The CDR3 nucleotides read TGCGCCAGCAGCTCCCCAGCGGGTCTTGCACAAGAGACCCAGTACTTC. Its translation: CASSSPAGLAQETQYF.

This clone is medium-sized within its sample. The J gene is TRBJ2-2, the V gene TRBV19, with 7 bases fitting TRBD1. This CDR3 region has 15 residues. V lost 7 bases and J lost 1; bases outside the gene matches: 6. Germline V CDR1 and CDR2: LNHDA, SQIVND (reference sequence). This CDR3 is CASNPRQGNTGELFF. The DNA of the CDR3 is TGTGCCAGTAACCCCCGACAGGGGAACACCGGGGAGCTGTTTTTT.

This sequence joins TRBV28 and TRBJ2-7; 8 bases match TRBD1. Looked up from germline, CDR1 is MDHEN and CDR2 is SYDVKM. CDR3 length: 15 residues. Trimming took 5 bases from V and 4 from J; bases not matched to a gene: 10. CDR3 in amino acids: CASSPPGTGRYEQYF. DNA for the CDR3: TGTGCCAGCAGTCCTCCCGGGACAGGCCGGTACGAGCAGTACTTC.

This clone was observed once. The chain joins TRBV7-6 to TRBJ2-5; 7 bases line up with TRBD2. V was pared by 1 base and J by 4 bases, with 3 bases of the junction left unmatched. Germline CDR1 is SGHVS and CDR2 is FNYEAQ. The CDR3 contains 14 residues. The CDR3 region is CASSLVGGRETQYF. Here the CDR3 DNA reads TGTGCCAGCAGCTTAGTAGGCGGGAGAGAGACCCAGTACTTC.

The chain uses TRBV5-1 and TRBJ2-5, with TRBD1 matching over 9 bases. The CDR3 loop spans 17 amino acids. V lost 1 base to trimming and J lost 5 bases; unmatched junction nucleotides: 12. The germline V gene has CDR1 SGHRS and CDR2 YFSETQ. The CDR3 DNA follows: TGCGCCAGCAGCTTGCGGAGCGGGACAGGGATTCATGAGACCCAGTACTTC. Translation gives CASSLRSGTGIHETQYF.

This sequence joins TRBV7-2 and TRBJ2-5; tentatively, D is TRBD2 (7 bases). Per germline, CDR1 SGHTA and CDR2 FQGNSA. Trimming took off 5 bases at V and 5 bases at J, with 27 bases between the two ends. The CDR3 extends over 18 amino acids. The CDR3 DNA sequence: TGTGCCAGCAGCACCCTCCACCGGGGGGCCTCTGCGGGGGAGACCCAGTACTTC. Amino acid sequence: CASSTLHRGASAGETQYF.

The chain couples TRBV5-6 to TRBJ2-6, with D maybe TRBD1 (5 bases). Trimming cost V 2 bases and J 0 bases, with 12 bases left between them. The CDR3 is 17 amino acids. Germline V gene lookup returns CDR1 SGHDT and CDR2 YYEEEE. DNA for the CDR3: TGTGCCAGCAGCTTCAGGGCCATAAGCTCTGGGGCCAACGTCCTGACTTTC. Protein sequence: CASSFRAISSGANVLTF. Using reference TRBV5-6 and TRBJ2-6 for the parts outside the CDR3, the full variable domain is DAGVTQSPTHLIKTRGQQVTLRCSPKSGHDTVSWYQQALGQGPQFIFQYYEEEERQRGNFPDRFSGHQFPNYSSELNVNALLLGDSALYLCASSFRAISSGANVLTFGAGSRLTVL.

V and J are TRBV9 and TRBJ2-2; either TRBD1 or TRBD2 may supply D (5 bases each). With 4 bases removed from V and 0 bases from J, the gap between germline ends came to 13 bases. CDR3 length: 16 residues. From germline, CDR1 is SGDLS and CDR2 YYNGEE. The CDR3 DNA follows: TGTGCCAGCAGCCCTCAGGGACCCGCGAACACCGGGGAGCTGTTTTTT. As protein: CASSPQGPANTGELFF.